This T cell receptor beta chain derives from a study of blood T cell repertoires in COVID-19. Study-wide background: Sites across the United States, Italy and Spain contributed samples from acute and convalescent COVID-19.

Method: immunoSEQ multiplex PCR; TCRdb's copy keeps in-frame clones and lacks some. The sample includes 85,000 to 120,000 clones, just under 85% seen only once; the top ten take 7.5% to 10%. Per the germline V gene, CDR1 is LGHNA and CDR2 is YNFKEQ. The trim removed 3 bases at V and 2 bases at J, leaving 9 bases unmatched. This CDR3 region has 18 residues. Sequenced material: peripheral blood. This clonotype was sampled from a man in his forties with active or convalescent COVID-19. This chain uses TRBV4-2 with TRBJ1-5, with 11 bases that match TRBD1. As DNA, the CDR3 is TGTGCCAGCAGCCACCTTCAACCGGGACAGGGGGGCAATCAGCCCCAGCATTTT. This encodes CASSHLQPGQGGNQPQHF.